One and the same sample provided the 11 T cell receptor beta chains below, sequenced in a study of blood T cell repertoires in COVID-19. Profiling relied on immunoSEQ multiplex PCR, and the TCRdb table lists in-frame clones only, not all of them. The profile shows fewer than 400,000 clones, over 80% of them singletons. The sequenced material came from PBMCs or T cells enriched from blood (not recorded which). Every receptor here comes from a man in his thirties or forties who had recovered from COVID-19.

Here the CDR3 reads CASSLAGANTGELFF. The DNA of the CDR3 is TGTGCCAGCAGCTTAGCAGGGGCGAACACCGGGGAGCTGTTTTTT. The chain recombines TRBV11-2 with TRBJ2-2, with a weak D call TRBD1 (6 bases). The CDR3 has 15 residues. Trimming removed 1 base at V and 0 bases at J, with 6 bases between. The germline V gene encodes CDR1 SGHAT and CDR2 FQNNGV.

The chain combines TRBV24-1 with TRBJ1-5; possible D gene TRBD1, 6 bases. V lost 7 bases, J lost 1 base, and 28 bases lay in between. CDR1 is KGHDR, CDR2 SFDVKD, per germline. CDR3 length: 20 residues. Here the CDR3 reads CATRVKKQGRGEPSNQPQHF. The DNA of the CDR3 is TGTGCCACCAGAGTAAAAAAACAGGGTCGGGGCGAACCAAGCAATCAGCCCCAGCATTTT.

This clone was seen once. The chain joins TRBV12-3 or TRBV12-4 to TRBJ2-3, with unresolved D. CDR3 length equals 12 residues. Trimming stripped 6 bases from V and 2 bases from J, with 6 bases between. The DNA for the CDR3 is TGTGCCAGCAGGGTCTACACAGATACGCAGTATTTT. Translating it yields CASRVYTDTQYF.

This clone was observed a handful of times. The chain has TRBV5-1 and TRBJ2-4, with 7 nucleotides matching TRBD2. The CDR3 is 17 amino acids. Germline V lookup: CDR1 SGHRS, CDR2 YFSETQ. V dropped 4 bases and J dropped 1; count of bases not matched to a gene: 11. This CDR3 is CASSLKAGVTAKNIQYF. The DNA for the CDR3 is TGCGCCAGCAGCCTGAAGGCGGGGGTAACCGCCAAAAACATTCAGTACTTC.

This clone was recorded only once. V gene TRBV30 combines with J gene TRBJ2-7; 11 nucleotides line up with TRBD2. The length of the CDR3 is 17 residues. J gave up 3 bases and V 0 bases, and 10 bases lay outside the gene matches. Germline CDR1 is GTSNPN and CDR2 is SVGIG (reference sequence). Here the CDR3 reads CAWSVGVAGGRGYEQYF. In nucleotides, the CDR3 is TGTGCCTGGAGTGTAGGGGTAGCGGGGGGGCGAGGCTACGAGCAGTACTTC.

The J gene is TRBJ1-2, the V gene TRBV25-1; maybe TRBD1 (5 bases). The CDR3 spans 13 residues. Trimming took 4 bases from V and 5 from J, leaving 11 bases between them. Germline V gene lookup returns CDR1 MGHDK and CDR2 SYGVNS. The CDR3 region is CASSVAKGYGYTF. CDR3 sequence (DNA): TGTGCCAGCAGTGTAGCAAAGGGGTATGGCTACACCTTC.

The chain uses TRBV6-5 and TRBJ2-7; a possible D gene is TRBD1 (5 bases). The CDR3 runs to 15 residues. Germline CDR1 reads MNHEY; CDR2 reads SVGAGI. The germline V and J ends were trimmed by 0 bases and 4 bases, with 13 bases remaining between them. CDR3 region: CASSYSSGRAYEQYF. CDR3 nucleotides: TGTGCCAGCAGTTACTCGTCGGGCAGGGCGTACGAGCAGTACTTC.

This clone has only one observation. V is TRBV13 and J is TRBJ1-6; 12 positions match TRBD1. J lost 8 bases, V lost 3 bases, and 5 bases had no gene match. The CDR3 consists of 16 residues. Germline CDR1 is PRHDT and CDR2 is FYEKMQ (reference sequence). The CDR3 is CASSLGDRGRDSPLHF. The CDR3 DNA sequence: TGTGCCAGCAGCTTGGGGGACAGGGGGCGGGATTCACCCCTCCACTTT.

The CDR3 sequence: CASSKTSGHRYEQYF. DNA for the CDR3: TGTGCCAGCAGCAAGACATCAGGCCACCGATACGAGCAGTACTTC. The chain has TRBV21-1 and TRBJ2-7; TRBD1, the table's D call, lacks a check against the DNA. TRBV21-1 is deemed a pseudogene. CDR3 size: 15 residues.

J is TRBJ2-7 and V is TRBV18; 9 nucleotides match TRBD1. The germline V gene has CDR1 KGHSH and CDR2 LQKENI. The CDR3 totals 17 residues. Germline trimming cut 0 bases from V and 5 bases from J; bases unmatched to any gene: 11. DNA of the CDR3: TGTGCCAGCTCACCACCGTATCCAGGGACAGGGTATCACGAGCAGTACTTC. Amino acid sequence: CASSPPYPGTGYHEQYF.

The chain couples TRBV2 to TRBJ2-2; TRBD1 aligns across 10 bases. With V trimmed by 6 bases and J by 5 bases, 6 bases remained unmatched. The CDR3 contains 15 residues. Germline V lookup: CDR1 SNHLY, CDR2 FYNNEI. For the CDR3, the DNA is TGTGCCAGCAGACCCTGGACAGGGGGGACCGGGGAGCTGTTTTTT. This translates into CASRPWTGGTGELFF.